This T cell receptor beta chain was captured in a study of blood T cell repertoires in COVID-19. Study background: T cells, B-cell-depleted T cells, or PBMCs supplied cDNA or gDNA.

V lost 5 bases and J lost 7; bases outside the gene matches: 5. CDR1 SGHNT and CDR2 YYREEE come from the germline V gene (reference sequence). This CDR3 has 12 amino acids. In the original processing: It was from reference gene primer amplification that nucleated cell counts were estimated. Profiling relied on immunoSEQ multiplex PCR, and the TCRdb table lists in-frame clones only, not all of them. The V and J calls and clone size were taken over from that table, and D and trimming were inferred from the DNA. The data show around 380,000 clones, with around 84% seen just once and roughly 1.1% held by the top ten.

Sequencing was performed on peripheral blood. The V gene is TRBV5-4, the J gene TRBJ1-1, with 7 bases that match TRBD1. This sequence was found in a human donor with acute or convalescent COVID-19. The donor label of this sample is uncertain. CDR3 sequence (DNA): TGTGCCAGCAGTCCCCGGGACAGTGAAGCTTTCTTT. It specifies CASSPRDSEAFF.